This passage covers 15 T cell receptor beta chains from one sample sequenced in a study of shared clonotypes between healthy human individuals. The method was immunoSEQ multiplex PCR; TCRdb's version includes in-frame clones alone and lacks a portion of them. The profile shows over a million clones, approximately 80% of them singletons. Sequencing was carried out using memory CD4+ T cells from PBMCs. The subset denotes: CD45RA-negative fraction. These receptors all stem from a man aged 18 to 30 in good health. Some clones in this sample may be carry-over from other donors' samples.

Turning to this clone: At the DNA level, this CDR3 is encoded by other sequences in the same sample as well. This chain connects TRBV28 to TRBJ1-4; 9 nucleotides align to TRBD1. The J segment lost 7 bases and the V segment lost 5 bases, leaving 8 bases of the junction unmatched. Germline CDR1 reads MDHEN; CDR2 reads SYDVKM. This CDR3 is built from 15 residues. CDR3 bases: TGTGCCAGCAGTCCAAACAGGGGGCGCGGTGAAAAACTGTTTTTT. Protein: CASSPNRGRGEKLFF.

The V and J genes are TRBV5-1 and TRBJ2-3; 7 positions match TRBD1. This CDR3 spans 13 amino acids. Unmatched junction bases numbered 5, after V lost 5 bases and J lost 5 bases. Germline CDR1 reads SGHRS; CDR2 reads YFSETQ. The CDR3 is CASSDRVVDTQYF. The CDR3 DNA follows: TGCGCCAGCAGTGACAGGGTGGTAGATACGCAGTATTTT.

The rearrangement uses TRBV30 and TRBJ1-4; D is perhaps TRBD1 (6 bases). Looked up from germline, CDR1 is GTSNPN and CDR2 is SVGIG (reference sequence). V lost 0 bases and J lost 7, with 15 bases in between. The CDR3 is made up of 15 amino acids. DNA for the CDR3: TGTGCCTGGAGTGTAACATGGGGGCCTAGTGAAAAACTGTTTTTT. Translation: CAWSVTWGPSEKLFF.

This clone was counted only a few times. The chain carries TRBV19 and TRBJ1-5, with a possible D match to TRBD1 (5 bases). The ends were cut back, 3 bases at V and 1 base at J, with 10 bases in the middle. The germline CDR1 and CDR2 sequences are LNHDA and SQIVND (reference sequence). This CDR3 is built from 15 residues. CDR3 nucleotides: TGTGCCAGTAGTATGGGGACCCAAAGCAATCAGCCCCAGCATTTT. It encodes CASSMGTQSNQPQHF.

This rearrangement joins TRBV15 to TRBJ1-2; D unresolved. Germline lookup yields CDR1 LNHNV and CDR2 YYDKDF (reference sequence). The V end was cut by 6 bases, the J end by 1 base, with 6 bases between. This CDR3 spans 12 amino acids. The CDR3 DNA reads as TGTGCCACCAGTTGGGATAACTATGGCTACACCTTC. Residues: CATSWDNYGYTF.

A remark on this clone: Additional DNA sequences in this sample encode the identical CDR3. The chain combines TRBV11-2 with TRBJ2-3; D not resolved. V shed 5 bases and J shed 6 bases, with 6 bases lying between them. Germline V lookup: CDR1 SGHAT, CDR2 FQNNGV. The CDR3 spans 11 residues. In nucleotides, the CDR3 is TGTGCCAGCAGCCCAGCTGATACGCAGTATTTT. Amino acids: CASSPADTQYF.

The rearrangement links TRBV5-6 to TRBJ2-7; D unclear. The germline V gene has CDR1 SGHDT and CDR2 YYEEEE. This CDR3 has 15 residues. V was clipped by 4 bases and J by 0 bases, with 14 bases between them. CDR3 sequence (DNA): TGTGCCAGCAGCAATAGACCGGCGTCCTCCTACGAGCAGTACTTC. Translated, it gives CASSNRPASSYEQYF.

As regards this clone: A much larger clone differs from this one at a single base, so this may be a read error. Other nucleotide sequences in the sample specify the same CDR3. V and J are TRBV7-8 and TRBJ1-1; D is uncertain. Germline assignment: CDR1 SGHVS and CDR2 FQNEAQ. The V end lost 3 bases, the J end lost 1 base, and 6 bases lay between the germline ends. The CDR3 consists of 13 residues. CDR3 nucleotide sequence: TGTGCCAGCAGCTTGGGAAGGAACACTGAAGCTTTCTTT. It specifies CASSLGRNTEAFF.

The chain recombines TRBV2 with TRBJ1-5; 10 bases are a match to TRBD1. The CDR3 covers 15 residues. Germline V lookup: CDR1 SNHLY, CDR2 FYNNEI. Trimming took 5 bases from V and 7 from J; bases not matched to a gene: 8. Written as DNA, the CDR3 is TGTGCCAGCAGTCCTACCGGGACAGGGGTCCAGCCCCAGCATTTT. It encodes CASSPTGTGVQPQHF.

The V call is TRBV9, the J call TRBJ2-3; maybe TRBD2 (6 bases). CDR1 SGDLS and CDR2 YYNGEE come from the germline V gene. The CDR3 runs 17 residues. V shed 0 bases and J shed 2 bases, with 16 bases lying between them. For the CDR3, the DNA is TGTGCCAGCAGCGTAGATTTTCGGGACTTCCCCACAGATACGCAGTATTTT. Protein: CASSVDFRDFPTDTQYF.

The V and J genes are TRBV10-3 and TRBJ2-2; D perhaps matches TRBD1 (5 bases). Trimming cost V 1 base and J 2 bases, with 8 bases left between them. The CDR3 has 15 residues. Germline-derived CDR1 and CDR2 are ENHRY and SYGVKD. The CDR3 coding sequence is TGTGCCATCAGTGAGTGGGGCGGAAACACCGGGGAGCTGTTTTTT. It yields the protein CAISEWGGNTGELFF.

The rearrangement uses TRBV21-1 and TRBJ2-7; the table's D call, TRBD1, was not checked against the DNA. TRBV21-1 is a recognized pseudogene. The CDR3 spans 14 residues. This chain's CDR3 is CASSNRDRRYEQYF. CDR3 in DNA: TGTGCCAGCAGCAATAGGGACAGACGTTACGAGCAGTACTTC.

This chain links TRBV7-3 with TRBJ1-2; 7 bases are a match to TRBD1. Unmatched junction bases numbered 12, after V lost 7 bases and J lost 7 bases. The CDR3 extends over 14 amino acids. Germline V CDR1 and CDR2: SGHTA, FQGTGA. The CDR3 nucleotides are TGTGCCAGCATCCGAGTGGAGGGGGCTGGTGGCTACACCTTC. It yields the protein CASIRVEGAGGYTF. Drawing the rest from reference TRBV7-3 and TRBJ1-2, the complete variable domain is GAGVSQTPSNKVTEKGKYVELRCDPISGHTALYWYRQSLGQGPEFLIYFQGTGAADDSGLPNDRFFAVRPEGSVSTLKIQRTERGDSAVYLCASIRVEGAGGYTFGSGTRLTVV.

This clone was seen once. The rearrangement joins TRBV5-1 to TRBJ2-3, with 14 bases lining up with TRBD2. Trimming at V came to 4 bases and at J to 4 bases, leaving 5 bases not matched to a gene. The germline V gene encodes CDR1 SGHRS and CDR2 YFSETQ. There are 16 residues in the CDR3. As DNA, the CDR3 is TGCGCCAGCAGCCCGTTGACTAGCGGGAGGGCAGATACGCAGTATTTT. It yields the protein CASSPLTSGRADTQYF.

This clone turned up a few times. The chain has TRBV30 and TRBJ2-2; D might be TRBD1 (5 bases). CDR3 length: 15 residues. V dropped 7 bases and J dropped 4 bases, with 19 bases sitting between them. The germline V gene encodes CDR1 GTSNPN and CDR2 SVGIG (reference sequence). The CDR3 sequence is CASVSGPVSTGELFF. CDR3 sequence (DNA): TGTGCCTCAGTTTCAGGGCCAGTGTCCACCGGGGAGCTGTTTTTT.